This T cell receptor beta chain was sequenced during a study of cytomegalovirus exposure and HLA in healthy donors. At the level of the study: Approximately 170 million T cells yielded approximately 110 million unique TCR beta sequences in earlier analysis. Study-level results: Apart from CMV serostatus, no immune exposure information was available. An analysis done earlier found most TCR beta V segments productive about 87% or about 30% of the time.

Primers included in the PCR were 60 Vbeta and 13 Jbeta primers. The method was immunoSEQ multiplex PCR; TCRdb's version includes in-frame clones alone and lacks a portion of them. Here the sample spans around 65,000 clones, about 85% being singletons. A note on this clone: Its specificity is unknown.

This CDR3 region has 16 residues. Germline CDR1 and CDR2: SGHVS and FNYEAQ. Trimming cost V 2 bases and J 8 bases; bases outside gene matches: 11. Material for sequencing was PBMCs. The origin of this receptor is a female donor in good health and CMV-seronegative. The chain combines TRBV7-6 with TRBJ2-1; 8 bases map to TRBD2. The DNA of the CDR3 is TGTGCCAGCAGCTTAACGGGAGGGCGCCCGGGCTATGAGCAGTTCTTC. Its protein is CASSLTGGRPGYEQFF. The full variable domain, in which reference TRBV7-6 and TRBJ2-1 provide the parts outside the CDR3, is GAGVSQSPRYKVTKRGQDVALRCDPISGHVSLYWYRQALGQGPEFLTYFNYEAQQDKSGLPNDRFSAERPEGSISTLTIQRTEQRDSAMYRCASSLTGGRPGYEQFFGPGTRLTVL.